This is a list of T cell receptor beta chains from one sample in a study of PD-1 blockade in mismatch repair-deficient tumors. Only in-frame clones appear in the TCRdb table, and some are missing; sequencing was by immunoSEQ multiplex PCR. This table has about 25,000 clones, 65% to 85% appearing once. The source material was PBMCs, sampled before pembrolizumab treatment. These receptors were obtained from an adult with mismatch repair-deficient cancer. CDR3s include the opening cysteine and the closing phenylalanine or tryptophan. The order of the fields is J gene, V gene, D gene, clone size, CDR3 protein, CDR3 DNA. A D gene is named only where the DNA matches it firmly. Size values are once, few and many counts, or a class for expanded clones, and some rows have none.

J: TRBJ2-1; V: TRBV6-5; D: TRBD2; size: .; CDR3: CASSVWSSGNEQFF; DNA: TGTGCCAGCAGTGTCTGGTCTAGCGGCAATGAGCAGTTCTTC
J: TRBJ1-4; V: TRBV19; D: .; size: .; CDR3: CASSIPSGNGEKLFF; DNA: TGTGCCAGTAGTATTCCCAGCGGAAACGGTGAAAAACTGTTTTTT
J: TRBJ2-7; V: TRBV6-6; D: .; size: .; CDR3: CASSSQEFYEQYF; DNA: TGTGCCAGCAGTTCCCAGGAATTCTACGAGCAGTACTTC
J: TRBJ1-5; V: TRBV6-1; D: TRBD1; size: .; CDR3: CASSFTGGSNQPQHF; DNA: TGTGCCAGCAGTTTCACAGGGGGTTCCAATCAGCCCCAGCATTTT
J: TRBJ2-7; V: TRBV15; D: TRBD1; size: .; CDR3: CATSRGRTGRSYEQYF; DNA: TGTGCCACCAGCAGGGGTAGGACAGGGAGATCCTACGAGCAGTACTTC
J: TRBJ1-5; V: TRBV19; D: .; size: .; CDR3: CASRRGGEQPQHF; DNA: TGTGCCAGTAGACGCGGGGGTGAGCAGCCCCAGCATTTT
J: TRBJ1-1; V: TRBV18; D: TRBD1; size: .; CDR3: CASSPGTGGDEAFF; DNA: TGTGCCAGCTCACCCGGGACAGGGGGCGATGAAGCTTTCTTT
J: TRBJ2-1; V: TRBV5-1; D: TRBD2; size: .; CDR3: CASTTSDRYNEQFF; DNA: TGCGCCAGCACGACTAGCGACCGATACAATGAGCAGTTCTTC
J: TRBJ1-5; V: TRBV19; D: .; size: .; CDR3: CASSNLFQPQHF; DNA: TGTGCCAGTAGTAACTTATTTCAGCCCCAGCATTTT
J: TRBJ1-1; V: TRBV25-1; D: .; size: .; CDR3: CASSGDKDTEAFF; DNA: TGTGCCAGCAGTGGCGACAAGGACACTGAAGCTTTCTTT
J: TRBJ2-5; V: TRBV27; D: .; size: .; CDR3: CASSSLQGSETQYF; DNA: TGTGCCAGCAGTTCTCTTCAGGGGTCGGAGACCCAGTACTTC
J: TRBJ2-3; V: TRBV4-2; D: TRBD2; size: .; CDR3: CASSQKREVDTQYF; DNA: TGTGCCAGCAGCCAAAAGCGGGAGGTAGATACGCAGTATTTT
J: TRBJ2-6; V: TRBV18; D: TRBD1; size: .; CDR3: CASSITGQGAGGANVLTF; DNA: TGTGCCAGCTCGATTACGGGACAGGGGGCTGGAGGGGCCAACGTCCTGACTTTC
J: TRBJ1-1; V: TRBV7-3; D: TRBD1; size: .; CDR3: CASSSSGGAGTEAFF; DNA: TGTGCCAGCAGCTCCTCAGGGGGCGCAGGGACTGAAGCTTTCTTT
J: TRBJ1-1; V: TRBV15; D: TRBD1; size: few; CDR3: CATSLEGTGETFF; DNA: TGTGCCACCAGCCTAGAGGGCACAGGGGAAACTTTCTTT
J: TRBJ2-2; V: TRBV5-1; D: TRBD2; size: .; CDR3: CASSLATSGRAGELFF; DNA: TGCGCCAGCAGCTTGGCCACTAGCGGGAGGGCCGGGGAGCTGTTTTTT
J: TRBJ1-1; V: TRBV5-1; D: TRBD1; size: .; CDR3: CASGGTASMNTEAFF; DNA: TGCGCCAGCGGCGGGACAGCTAGTATGAACACTGAAGCTTTCTTT
J: TRBJ1-3; V: TRBV30; D: .; size: .; CDR3: CARRGGNTIYF; DNA: TGTGCCCGGCGGGGCGGAAACACCATATATTTT
J: TRBJ2-1; V: TRBV10-3; D: TRBD2; size: .; CDR3: CAISTGTRGNEQFF; DNA: TGTGCCATCAGTACCGGGACTAGGGGCAATGAGCAGTTCTTC
J: TRBJ2-7; V: TRBV28; D: TRBD2; size: .; CDR3: CASSKAGLYEQYF; DNA: TGTGCCAGCAGTAAAGCGGGGTTGTACGAGCAGTACTTC
J: TRBJ1-2; V: TRBV30; D: .; size: .; CDR3: CAWLRSTERYGYTF; DNA: TGTGCCTGGTTGAGATCGACTGAGAGGTATGGCTACACCTTC
J: TRBJ1-1; V: TRBV5-1; D: .; size: .; CDR3: CASSASGLGVPEAFF; DNA: TGCGCCAGCAGCGCTTCGGGCCTCGGGGTCCCTGAAGCTTTCTTT
J: TRBJ2-7; V: TRBV6-5; D: .; size: .; CDR3: CASRTALTYEQYF; DNA: TGTGCCAGCAGGACAGCTTTAACCTACGAGCAGTACTTC
J: TRBJ2-5; V: TRBV10-2; D: .; size: .; CDR3: CASSLGGPQETQYF; DNA: TGCGCCAGCAGCTTAGGAGGTCCTCAAGAGACCCAGTACTTC
J: TRBJ1-3; V: TRBV18; D: TRBD1; size: .; CDR3: CASSAGTGGSGNTIYF; DNA: TGTGCCAGCTCAGCCGGGACAGGGGGATCTGGAAACACCATATATTTT
J: TRBJ1-1; V: TRBV14; D: .; size: .; CDR3: CASSQDRNTEAFF; DNA: TGTGCCAGCAGCCAAGACAGGAACACTGAAGCTTTCTTT
J: TRBJ2-7; V: TRBV10-2; D: TRBD1; size: .; CDR3: CASSESTGYGEQYF; DNA: TGCGCCAGCAGTGAGTCGACAGGGTACGGCGAGCAGTACTTC
J: TRBJ1-2; V: TRBV27; D: .; size: .; CDR3: CASSFDSNYGYTF; DNA: TGTGCCAGCAGTTTTGACTCTAACTATGGCTACACCTTC
J: TRBJ1-1; V: TRBV9; D: TRBD1; size: .; CDR3: CASSGDSRTEAFF; DNA: TGTGCCAGCAGCGGGGACAGTAGGACTGAAGCTTTCTTT
J: TRBJ1-2; V: TRBV28; D: TRBD1; size: .; CDR3: CASRPGGGQRRYGYTF; DNA: TGTGCCAGCAGGCCGGGAGGGGGACAGCGACGTTATGGCTACACCTTC